Given below is one TCR beta chain in context. The antigen is unknown. The data were obtained in a study of glioma-infiltrating T cells. Study-level results: Very few CDR3 sequences were shared between tissue and blood. Above-expected tissue-blood divergence occurred in all gliomas, most in low-grade ones.

CDR1 and CDR2 from the germline V gene are KGHDR and SFDVKD. The CDR3 is 17 residues long. The trim removed 4 bases at V and 2 bases at J, leaving 11 bases unmatched. TCR alpha and beta CDR3 regions were amplified from RNA using iRepertoire nested multiplex PCR. For one-step reverse transcription and amplification, about 90-450 ng of tissue mRNA or PBMC total RNA was used. A single record per CDR3 protein comes from TCRdb applying MiXCR to the multiplex PCR reads. The table records around 180,000 distinct CDR3 sequences, under 55% of them present only once. The sample comprised glioma tissue, nonneoplastic brain tissue, or PBMCs (not recorded which). The source of this sequence is a human donor with low-grade glioma or glioblastoma, undergoing nonglioma brain surgery, or in good health (not recorded which). V gene TRBV24-1 combines with J gene TRBJ2-3, with TRBD1 identical over 7 bases. The CDR3 spells CATSDQTGSLHTDTQYF. The CDR3, as DNA: TGTGCCACCAGTGACCAGACAGGGTCCCTGCACACAGATACGCAGTATTTT.